A selection of T cell receptor beta chains follows, all from one sample in a study of T cells after yellow fever vaccination. TCRdb used MiXCR to reprocess the 5' RACE reads, holding one entry per CDR3 protein. The table shows approximately 250,000 distinct CDR3 sequences, with about 7% occurring only once. The sequenced sample was CD4+ T cells sorted from PBMCs, obtained on the day of the yellow fever booster vaccination. All receptors come from a man younger than 40 who received the YFV17D yellow fever vaccine. CDR3s include the opening cysteine and the closing phenylalanine or tryptophan. The order of the fields is D gene, J gene, V gene, clone size, CDR3 protein, CDR3 DNA. A D gene is named only where the DNA matches it firmly. Expanded clones get a size class; other rows say once, few or many, or leave the size out.

TRBD2,TRBJ2-2,TRBV5-1,.,CASSPSSSGGTIGELFF,TGCGCCAGCAGCCCGTCCTCTAGCGGCGGTACGATCGGGGAGCTGTTTTTT
.,TRBJ1-3,TRBV6-5,few,CASSYSLWSRGSGNTIYF,TGTGCCAGCAGTTACTCGCTTTGGAGTCGCGGCTCTGGAAACACCATATATTTT
TRBD2,TRBJ2-3,TRBV5-1,few,CASSELAGGARSQYF,TGCGCCAGCAGCGAACTAGCGGGAGGTGCTCGATCGCAGTATTTT
TRBD1,TRBJ1-6,TRBV7-6,few,CASSLEGATGSPLHF,TGTGCCAGCAGCTTAGAGGGGGCGACGGGATCACCCCTCCACTTT
.,TRBJ2-5,TRBV23-1,few,CASLPGCPGAYQETQYF,TGCGCCAGCCTCCCCGGGTGCCCGGGGGCCTACCAAGAGACCCAGTACTTC
.,TRBJ2-1,TRBV11-2,few,CASSLSVGGGRSYNEQFF,TGTGCCAGCAGCTTGTCCGTGGGGGGCGGAAGGTCCTACAATGAGCAGTTCTTC
.,TRBJ2-7,TRBV11-1,.,CASSYRKLGSYEQYF,TGTGCCAGCAGCTATCGCAAGTTGGGCTCCTACGAGCAGTACTTC
.,TRBJ2-7,TRBV20-1,.,CSASPISYEQYF,TGCAGTGCTAGCCCCATCTCCTACGAGCAGTACTTC
.,TRBJ2-5,TRBV3-1,few,CASSLGGTKTQYF,TGTGCCAGCAGCCTCGGGGGCACGAAGACCCAGTACTTC
.,TRBJ1-6,TRBV15,few,CATSRAVNSPLHF,TGTGCCACCAGCAGAGCAGTTAATTCACCCCTCCACTTT
.,TRBJ2-2,TRBV14,.,CASSQRWNTGELFF,TGTGCCAGCAGTCAAAGGTGGAACACCGGGGAGCTGTTTTTT
.,TRBJ2-1,TRBV29-1,many,CSVGVTMNNEQFF,TGCAGCGTCGGCGTCACAATGAACAATGAGCAGTTCTTC
TRBD1,TRBJ2-1,TRBV29-1,many,CSVGGQAAYNEQFF,TGCAGCGTTGGCGGACAGGCCGCCTACAATGAGCAGTTCTTC
TRBD2,TRBJ2-7,TRBV5-1,many,CASNPHGGRDRYEQYF,TGCGCCAGCAACCCGCACGGCGGGAGGGATCGCTACGAGCAGTACTTC
.,TRBJ2-3,TRBV18,few,CASSPGVRGTDTQYF,TGTGCCAGCTCACCAGGGGTAAGAGGCACAGATACGCAGTATTTT
.,TRBJ2-3,TRBV12-3/TRBV12-4,.,CASSRTTARTDTQYF,TGTGCCAGCAGTCGGACTACGGCACGCACAGATACGCAGTATTTT